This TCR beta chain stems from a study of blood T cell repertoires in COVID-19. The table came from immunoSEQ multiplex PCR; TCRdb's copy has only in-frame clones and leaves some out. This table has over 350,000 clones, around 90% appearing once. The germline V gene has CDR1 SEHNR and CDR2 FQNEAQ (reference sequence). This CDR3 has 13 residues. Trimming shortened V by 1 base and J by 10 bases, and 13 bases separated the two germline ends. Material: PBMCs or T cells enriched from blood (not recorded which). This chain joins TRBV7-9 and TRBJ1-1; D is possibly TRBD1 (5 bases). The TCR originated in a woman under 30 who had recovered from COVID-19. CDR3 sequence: CASSLGGRAGAFF. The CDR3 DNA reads TGTGCCAGCAGCTTAGGGGGCAGGGCTGGAGCTTTCTTT.